Each of the 15 T cell receptor beta chains below was sequenced from the same sample in a study of CD8 T cells in ankylosing spondylitis. TCRdb called the 5' RACE reads again in MiXCR, with one record for every CDR3 protein. The sample lists some 87,000 distinct CDR3 sequences, 27% occurring once. The specimen sequenced was blood, either unsorted or a sorted T cell fraction (not recorded which). These receptors originate from a male donor with ankylosing spondylitis or in good health (not recorded which).

V and J are TRBV4-1 and TRBJ2-2; TRBD1 might be the D (5 bases). V lost 4 bases, J lost 6 bases, and 18 bases lay in between. CDR3 length: 16 residues. CDR1 is MGHRA and CDR2 is YSYEKL in the germline V gene. In DNA, the CDR3 is TGCGCCAGCAGCCTATACGGTCAGGGTGGGTCCGGGGAGCTGTTTTTT. This gives the protein CASSLYGQGGSGELFF.

The rearrangement joins TRBV10-1 to TRBJ2-1, with D possibly being TRBD2 (6 bases). The CDR3 runs 17 residues. With 5 bases removed from V and 4 bases from J, the gap between germline ends came to 21 bases. The germline CDR1 and CDR2 sequences are WNHNN and SYGVQD (reference sequence). This CDR3 is CASSKNRGGRTYNEQFF. CDR3 sequence (DNA): TGCGCCAGCAGTAAAAACCGTGGGGGGAGGACTTACAATGAGCAGTTCTTC.

J is TRBJ2-7 and V is TRBV2; 7 bases are a match to TRBD2. The V segment lost 5 bases and the J segment 0 bases; nucleotides outside the gene matches: 7. The CDR3 covers 15 residues. CDR1 and CDR2 from the germline V gene are SNHLY and FYNNEI. The CDR3 nucleotides are TGTGCCAGCAGTCCCGGGTGGGAGGGCTCCTACGAGCAGTACTTC. As protein: CASSPGWEGSYEQYF.

This chain connects TRBV27 to TRBJ2-7, with a possible D match to TRBD2 (5 bases). There are 16 residues in the CDR3. Germline V gene data show CDR1 as MNHEY and CDR2 as SMNVEV (reference sequence). Trimming shortened V by 2 bases and J by 6 bases, and 20 bases separated the two germline ends. The CDR3 reads CASSLLFEVVRGEQYF. The CDR3 nucleotides read TGTGCCAGCAGTTTACTATTTGAGGTGGTCCGGGGCGAGCAGTACTTC.

This clonotype was detected many times. This chain joins TRBV11-2 and TRBJ2-4; 10 positions agree with TRBD2. CDR1 is SGHAT, CDR2 FQNNGV, per germline. The CDR3 runs to 17 residues. The ends lost 0 bases at V and 8 bases at J; junction bases unmatched: 10. The CDR3 DNA is TGTGCCAGCAGCTTAGAGGGAGCTAGCGGGAGTAAACACATTCAGTACTTC. Its translation: CASSLEGASGSKHIQYF.

This clonotype was counted only a few times. The J gene is TRBJ2-1, the V gene TRBV30; 7 bases line up with TRBD1. V was pared by 1 base and J by 5 bases, with 5 bases of the junction left unmatched. The CDR3 runs to 14 residues. In germline, CDR1 is GTSNPN, CDR2 SVGIG (reference sequence). The CDR3 bases are TGTGCCTGGAGTGGAGGACAGGTGAACAATGAGCAGTTCTTC. Protein product: CAWSGGQVNNEQFF.

V gene TRBV14 combines with J gene TRBJ2-2, with D tentatively TRBD1 (5 bases). The CDR3 runs to 15 residues. CDR1 SGHDN and CDR2 FVKESK come from the germline V gene. V was pared by 0 bases and J by 3 bases, with 8 bases between. The chain's CDR3 is CASSQDRGYTGELFF. CDR3 coding DNA: TGTGCCAGCAGCCAAGATAGGGGATACACCGGGGAGCTGTTTTTT.

V usage is TRBV3-1 and J usage is TRBJ2-2; the match to TRBD1 covers 8 bases. This CDR3 comprises 16 residues. Trimming took 1 base from V and 4 from J; bases not matched to a gene: 5. In germline, CDR1 is LGHDT, CDR2 YNNKEL (reference sequence). The CDR3, as DNA: TGTGCCAGCAGCCAAGCCACAGGGGGTGGCACCGGGGAGCTGTTTTTT. Protein: CASSQATGGGTGELFF.

CDR3 sequence: CASSLAPGFTAYEQYF. The CDR3 bases are TGCGCCAGCAGCTTGGCTCCGGGCTTTACCGCCTACGAGCAGTACTTC. V gene TRBV5-1 combines with J gene TRBJ2-7; D not certain. CDR3 length: 16 amino acids. Trimming removed 0 bases at V and 2 bases at J, with 15 bases between. CDR1 SGHRS and CDR2 YFSETQ come from the germline V gene.

In this sample, this clonotype turned up a few times. The chain is built from TRBV29-1 and TRBJ2-3, with 13 bases identical to TRBD2. This CDR3 is built from 18 residues. The V segment lost 3 bases and the J segment 4 bases; nucleotides outside the gene matches: 13. Germline loops: CDR1 SQVTM, CDR2 ANQGSEA. This chain's CDR3 is CSVESPGTSGIKADTQYF. The CDR3 nucleotides read TGCAGCGTTGAGTCGCCCGGGACTAGCGGGATCAAGGCAGATACGCAGTATTTT.

The rearrangement joins TRBV6-5 to TRBJ2-5, with 7 bases that match TRBD1. J lost 2 bases, V lost 4 bases, and 4 bases had no gene match. There are 14 residues in the CDR3. Germline CDR1 MNHEY, CDR2 SVGAGI. The CDR3 DNA reads as TGTGCCAGCAGTTCTCCGGGACAGCAAGAGACCCAGTACTTC. Translating gives CASSSPGQQETQYF.

Written as DNA, the CDR3 is TGTGCCACCAGCAGAGATCCGGGGGGGAGCACAGATACGCAGTATTTT. Translating gives CATSRDPGGSTDTQYF. V usage is TRBV15 and J usage is TRBJ2-3; the match to TRBD2 covers 8 bases. This CDR3 has 16 amino acids. The germline gives CDR1 LNHNV, CDR2 YYDKDF (reference sequence). The ends lost 0 bases at V and 0 bases at J; junction bases unmatched: 2.

The rearrangement uses TRBV11-2 and TRBJ1-2; D gene unclear. CDR3 length: 13 residues. Germline assignment: CDR1 SGHAT and CDR2 FQNNGV. The germline V and J ends were trimmed by 2 bases and 3 bases, with 7 bases remaining between them. CDR3 nucleotides: TGTGCCAGCAGCTTACAAGGGTACTATGGCTACACCTTC. Protein sequence: CASSLQGYYGYTF. Combining the CDR3 with reference TRBV11-2 and TRBJ1-2 gives the whole variable domain EAGVAQSPRYKIIEKRQSVAFWCNPISGHATLYWYQQILGQGPKLLIQFQNNGVVDDSQLPKDRFSAERLKGVDSTLKIQPAKLEDSAVYLCASSLQGYYGYTFGSGTRLTVV.

V usage is TRBV20-1 and J usage is TRBJ2-2, with 8 bases fitting TRBD1. The CDR3 spans 15 residues. V dropped 2 bases and J dropped 4; count of bases not matched to a gene: 6. Germline CDR1 and CDR2: DFQATT and SNEGSKA (reference sequence). For the CDR3, the DNA is TGCAGTGCTAGATCCACGGGACAGGCCACCGGGGAGCTGTTTTTT. It translates to CSARSTGQATGELFF.

This clonotype was detected a few times. The CDR3 protein is CASSFREGQPQHF. DNA for the CDR3: TGCGCCAGCAGCTTCAGGGAAGGTCAGCCCCAGCATTTT. The J gene is TRBJ1-5, the V gene TRBV5-1, with a tentative D call TRBD1 (5 bases). The CDR3 is 13 amino acids. CDR1 SGHRS and CDR2 YFSETQ come from the germline V gene. V was cut by 2 bases and J by 6 bases, with 9 bases left in between.